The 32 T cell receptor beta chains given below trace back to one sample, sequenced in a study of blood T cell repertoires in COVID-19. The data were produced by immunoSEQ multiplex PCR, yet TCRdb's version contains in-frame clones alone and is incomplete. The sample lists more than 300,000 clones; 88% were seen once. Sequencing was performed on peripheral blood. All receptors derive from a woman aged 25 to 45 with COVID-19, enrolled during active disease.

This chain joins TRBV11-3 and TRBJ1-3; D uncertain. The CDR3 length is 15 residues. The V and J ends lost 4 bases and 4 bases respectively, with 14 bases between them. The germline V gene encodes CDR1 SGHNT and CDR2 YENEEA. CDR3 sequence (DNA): TGTGCCAGCAGCTGGATACTGGGCTCCGGAAACACCATATATTTT. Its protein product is CASSWILGSGNTIYF.

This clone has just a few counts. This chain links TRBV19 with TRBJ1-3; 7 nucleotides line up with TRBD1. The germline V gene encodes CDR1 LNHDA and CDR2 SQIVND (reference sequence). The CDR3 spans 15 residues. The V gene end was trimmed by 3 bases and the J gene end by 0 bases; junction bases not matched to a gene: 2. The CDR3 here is CASSITGVSGNTIYF. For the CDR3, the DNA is TGTGCCAGTAGTATTACAGGGGTCTCTGGAAACACCATATATTTT.

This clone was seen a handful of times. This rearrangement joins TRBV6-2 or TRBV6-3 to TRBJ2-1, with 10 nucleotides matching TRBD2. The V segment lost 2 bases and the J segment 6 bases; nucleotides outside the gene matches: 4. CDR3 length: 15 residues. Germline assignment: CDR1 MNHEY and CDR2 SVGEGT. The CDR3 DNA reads TGTGCCAGCAGTTACGGGGCTAGCGGGAGCAATGAGCAGTTCTTC. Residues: CASSYGASGSNEQFF.

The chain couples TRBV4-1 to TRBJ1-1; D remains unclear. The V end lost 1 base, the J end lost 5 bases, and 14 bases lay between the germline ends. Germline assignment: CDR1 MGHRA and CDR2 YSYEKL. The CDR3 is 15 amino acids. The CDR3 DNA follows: TGCGCCAGCAGCCAAGTGCAGGTAGGTTCGACTGAAGCTTTCTTT. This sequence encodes CASSQVQVGSTEAFF.

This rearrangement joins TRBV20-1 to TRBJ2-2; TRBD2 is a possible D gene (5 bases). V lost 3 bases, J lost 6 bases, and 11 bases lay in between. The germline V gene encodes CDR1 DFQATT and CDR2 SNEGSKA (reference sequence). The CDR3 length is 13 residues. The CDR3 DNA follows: TGCAGTGCTAGTCTAGCCGGGGCCGGGGAGCTGTTTTTT. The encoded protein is CSASLAGAGELFF.

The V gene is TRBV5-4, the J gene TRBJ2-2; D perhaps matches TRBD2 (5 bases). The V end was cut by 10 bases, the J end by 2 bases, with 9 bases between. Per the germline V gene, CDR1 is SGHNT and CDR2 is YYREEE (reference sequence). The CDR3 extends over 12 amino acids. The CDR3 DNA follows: TGTGCCGGAGGATCAAACACCGGGGAGCTGTTTTTT. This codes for CAGGSNTGELFF.

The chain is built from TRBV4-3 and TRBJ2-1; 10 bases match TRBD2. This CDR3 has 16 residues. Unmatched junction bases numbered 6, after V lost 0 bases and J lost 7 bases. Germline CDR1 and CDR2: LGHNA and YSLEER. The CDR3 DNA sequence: TGCGCCAGCAGCCAAGACGGAGCGGGGGGGCCTAATGAGCAGTTCTTC. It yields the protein CASSQDGAGGPNEQFF.

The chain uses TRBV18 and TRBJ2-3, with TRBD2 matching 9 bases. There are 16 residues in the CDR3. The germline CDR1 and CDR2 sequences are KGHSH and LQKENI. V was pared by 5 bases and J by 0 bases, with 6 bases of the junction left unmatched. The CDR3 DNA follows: TGTGCCAGCTCATCCTCTAGCGGGGCTAGCACAGATACGCAGTATTTT. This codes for CASSSSSGASTDTQYF.

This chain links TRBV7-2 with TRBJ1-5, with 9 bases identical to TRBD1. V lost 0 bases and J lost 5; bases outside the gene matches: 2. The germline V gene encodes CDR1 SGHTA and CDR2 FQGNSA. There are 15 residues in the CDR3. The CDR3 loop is CASSLATGGYQPQHF. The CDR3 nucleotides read TGTGCCAGCAGCTTAGCGACAGGGGGATATCAGCCCCAGCATTTT.

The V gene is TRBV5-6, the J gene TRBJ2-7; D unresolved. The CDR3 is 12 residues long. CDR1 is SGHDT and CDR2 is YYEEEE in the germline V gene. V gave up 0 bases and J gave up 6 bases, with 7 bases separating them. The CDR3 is CASSLGLREQYF. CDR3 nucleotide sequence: TGTGCCAGCAGCTTGGGTCTCCGCGAGCAGTACTTC.

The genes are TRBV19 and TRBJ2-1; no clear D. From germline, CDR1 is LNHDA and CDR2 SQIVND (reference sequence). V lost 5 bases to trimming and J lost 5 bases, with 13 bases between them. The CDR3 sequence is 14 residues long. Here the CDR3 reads CASSFGGSNNEQFF. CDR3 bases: TGTGCCAGTAGTTTCGGCGGCAGCAACAATGAGCAGTTCTTC.

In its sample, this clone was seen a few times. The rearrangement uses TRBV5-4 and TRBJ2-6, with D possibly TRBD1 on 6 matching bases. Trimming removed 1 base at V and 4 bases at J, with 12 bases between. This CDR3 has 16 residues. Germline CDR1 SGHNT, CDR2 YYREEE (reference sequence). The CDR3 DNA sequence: TGTGCCAGCAGCTTGTTCCAGGGGTACGGGGCCAACGTCCTGACTTTC. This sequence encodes CASSLFQGYGANVLTF.

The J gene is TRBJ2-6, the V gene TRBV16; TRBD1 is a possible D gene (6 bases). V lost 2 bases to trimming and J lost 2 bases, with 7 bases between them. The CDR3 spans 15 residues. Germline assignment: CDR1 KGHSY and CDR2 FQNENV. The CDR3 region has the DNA TGTGCCAGCAGCCAAAACAGGGCTGGGGCCAACGTCCTGACTTTC. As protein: CASSQNRAGANVLTF.

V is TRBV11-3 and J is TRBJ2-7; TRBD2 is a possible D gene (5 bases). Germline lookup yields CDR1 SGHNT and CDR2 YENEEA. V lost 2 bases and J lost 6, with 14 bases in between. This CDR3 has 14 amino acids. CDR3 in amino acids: CASSLRTPTSEQYF. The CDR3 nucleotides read TGTGCCAGCAGCTTAAGGACTCCGACCAGCGAGCAGTACTTC.

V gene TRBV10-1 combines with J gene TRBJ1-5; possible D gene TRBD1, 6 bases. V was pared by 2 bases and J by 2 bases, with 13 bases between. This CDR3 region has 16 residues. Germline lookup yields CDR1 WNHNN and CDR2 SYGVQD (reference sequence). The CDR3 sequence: CASSENRELGNQPQHF. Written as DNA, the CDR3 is TGCGCCAGCAGTGAGAACAGGGAGCTGGGCAATCAGCCCCAGCATTTT.

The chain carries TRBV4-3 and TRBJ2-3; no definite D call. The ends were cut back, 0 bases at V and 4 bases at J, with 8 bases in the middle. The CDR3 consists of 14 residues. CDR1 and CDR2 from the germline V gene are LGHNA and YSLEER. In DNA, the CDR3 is TGCGCCAGCAGCCAAGATGGTGGGCCAGATACGCAGTATTTT. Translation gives CASSQDGGPDTQYF.

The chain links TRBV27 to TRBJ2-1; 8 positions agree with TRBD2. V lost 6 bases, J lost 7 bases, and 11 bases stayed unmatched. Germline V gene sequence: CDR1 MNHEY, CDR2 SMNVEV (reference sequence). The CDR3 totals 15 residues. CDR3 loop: CASSLSGLVGNEQFF. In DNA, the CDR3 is TGTGCCAGCAGCCTCTCGGGACTAGTGGGGAATGAGCAGTTCTTC.

The CDR3, as DNA: TGTGCCAGCAGCTTAGCGCACCCAGGGGGCTACGAGCAGTACTTC. It specifies CASSLAHPGGYEQYF. V gene TRBV7-8 combines with J gene TRBJ2-7, with 7 bases fitting TRBD1. There are 15 residues in the CDR3. Germline CDR1 reads SGHVS; CDR2 reads FQNEAQ. Losses at the gene ends were 0 bases for V and 3 bases for J; bases not matched to a gene: 5.

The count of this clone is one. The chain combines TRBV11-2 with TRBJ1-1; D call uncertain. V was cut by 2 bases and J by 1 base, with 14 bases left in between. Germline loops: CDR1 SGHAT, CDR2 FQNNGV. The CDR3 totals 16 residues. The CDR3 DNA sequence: TGTGCCAGCAGCTTAACGTTCTTCGCGAGGAACACTGAAGCTTTCTTT. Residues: CASSLTFFARNTEAFF.

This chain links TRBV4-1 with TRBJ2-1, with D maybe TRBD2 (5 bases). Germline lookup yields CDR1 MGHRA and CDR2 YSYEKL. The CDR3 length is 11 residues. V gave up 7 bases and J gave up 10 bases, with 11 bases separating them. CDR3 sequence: CASKGSGEQFF. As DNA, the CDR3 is TGCGCCAGCAAAGGGAGCGGAGAGCAGTTCTTC.

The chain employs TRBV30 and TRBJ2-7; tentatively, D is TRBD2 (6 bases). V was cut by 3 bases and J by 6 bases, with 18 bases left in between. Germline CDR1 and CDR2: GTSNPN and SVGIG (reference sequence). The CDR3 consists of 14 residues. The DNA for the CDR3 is TGTGCCTGGAGCGGAATGGAGGGGCGGGTCGAGCAGTACTTC. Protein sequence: CAWSGMEGRVEQYF.

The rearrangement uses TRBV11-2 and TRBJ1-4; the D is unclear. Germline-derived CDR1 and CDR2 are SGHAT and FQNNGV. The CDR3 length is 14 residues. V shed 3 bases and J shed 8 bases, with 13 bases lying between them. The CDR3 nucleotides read TGTGCCAGCAGCTTGACTTCGACTTACGAAAAACTGTTTTTT. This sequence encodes CASSLTSTYEKLFF. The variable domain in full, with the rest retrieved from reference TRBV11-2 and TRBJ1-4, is EAGVAQSPRYKIIEKRQSVAFWCNPISGHATLYWYQQILGQGPKLLIQFQNNGVVDDSQLPKDRFSAERLKGVDSTLKIQPAKLEDSAVYLCASSLTSTYEKLFFGSGTQLSVL.

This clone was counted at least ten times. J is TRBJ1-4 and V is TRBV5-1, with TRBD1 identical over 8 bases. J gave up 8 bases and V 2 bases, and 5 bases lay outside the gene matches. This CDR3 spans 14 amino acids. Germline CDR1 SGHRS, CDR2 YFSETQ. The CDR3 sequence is CASSLGQGQEKLFF. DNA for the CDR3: TGCGCCAGCAGCTTAGGACAGGGTCAAGAAAAACTGTTTTTT.

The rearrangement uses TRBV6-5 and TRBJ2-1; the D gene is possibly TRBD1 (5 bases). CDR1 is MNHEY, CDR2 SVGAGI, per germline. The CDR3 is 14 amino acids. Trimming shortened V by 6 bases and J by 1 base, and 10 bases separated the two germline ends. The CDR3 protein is CASRTVASYNEQFF. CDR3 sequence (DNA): TGTGCCAGCAGGACAGTGGCTTCCTACAATGAGCAGTTCTTC.

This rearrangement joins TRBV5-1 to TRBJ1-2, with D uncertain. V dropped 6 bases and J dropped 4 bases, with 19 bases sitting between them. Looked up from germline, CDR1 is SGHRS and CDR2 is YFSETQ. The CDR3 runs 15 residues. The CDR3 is CASKKDEQSVYGYTF. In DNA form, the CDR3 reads TGCGCCAGCAAGAAAGACGAACAGTCGGTCTATGGCTACACCTTC.

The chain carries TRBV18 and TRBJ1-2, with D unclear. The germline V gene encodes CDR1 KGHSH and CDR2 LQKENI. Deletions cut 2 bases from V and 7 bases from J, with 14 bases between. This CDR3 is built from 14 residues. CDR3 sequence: CASSPDLGDSGYTF. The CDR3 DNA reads TGTGCCAGCTCACCAGATCTGGGCGATTCTGGCTACACCTTC.

CDR3 loop: CASSSRPGTGNTIYF. The CDR3 DNA reads as TGTGCCAGCAGCTCGCGTCCAGGGACTGGAAACACCATATATTTT. J is TRBJ1-3 and V is TRBV7-8; weak D call: TRBD1 (5 bases). Germline CDR1 SGHVS, CDR2 FQNEAQ. This CDR3 contains 15 residues. V gave up 4 bases and J gave up 2 bases, with 12 bases separating them.

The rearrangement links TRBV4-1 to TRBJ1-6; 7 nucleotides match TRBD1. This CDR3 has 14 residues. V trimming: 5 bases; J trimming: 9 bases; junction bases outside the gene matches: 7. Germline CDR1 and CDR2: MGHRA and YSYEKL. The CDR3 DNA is TGCGCCAGCAGCGCCACAGGGGAACTTTCACCCCTCCACTTT. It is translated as CASSATGELSPLHF.

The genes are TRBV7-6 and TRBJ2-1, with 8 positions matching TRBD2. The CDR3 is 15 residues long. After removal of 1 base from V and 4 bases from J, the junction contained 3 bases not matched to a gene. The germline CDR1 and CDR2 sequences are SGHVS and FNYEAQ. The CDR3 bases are TGTGCCAGCAGCTTAGTCGGGGGGGGATACAATGAGCAGTTCTTC. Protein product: CASSLVGGGYNEQFF.

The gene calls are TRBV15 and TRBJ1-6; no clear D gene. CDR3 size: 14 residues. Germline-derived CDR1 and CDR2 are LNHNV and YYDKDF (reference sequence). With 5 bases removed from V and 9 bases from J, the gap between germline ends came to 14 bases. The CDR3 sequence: CATSDVEGGSPLHF. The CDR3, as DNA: TGTGCCACCAGCGACGTGGAGGGCGGTTCACCCCTCCACTTT.

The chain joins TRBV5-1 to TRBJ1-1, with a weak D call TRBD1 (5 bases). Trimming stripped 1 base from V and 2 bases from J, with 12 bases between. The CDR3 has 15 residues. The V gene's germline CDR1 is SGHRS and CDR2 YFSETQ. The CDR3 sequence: CASSLRQTTNTEAFF. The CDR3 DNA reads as TGCGCCAGCAGCTTGAGACAGACGACCAACACTGAAGCTTTCTTT.

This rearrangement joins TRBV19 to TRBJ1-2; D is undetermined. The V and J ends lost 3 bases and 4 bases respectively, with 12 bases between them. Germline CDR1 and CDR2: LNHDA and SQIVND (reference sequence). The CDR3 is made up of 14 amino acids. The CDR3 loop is CASSIIHMSYGYTF. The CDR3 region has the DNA TGTGCCAGTAGTATTATACATATGTCCTATGGCTACACCTTC.